Below are 26 T cell receptor beta chains sequenced from a single sample in a study of T-cell memory formation after mild COVID-19. TCRdb reprocessed the 5' RACE reads with MiXCR, giving one entry per CDR3 protein. The data contain about 290,000 distinct CDR3 sequences, approximately 16% of them singletons. Specimen: PBMCs or a T cell subset sorted from them (not recorded which). These receptors all come from a man aged 18 to 35 who had mild COVID-19 (a few samples of this study predate the infection). Cell type and time point are not known.

The chain employs TRBV5-4 and TRBJ1-1; 10 positions match TRBD1. Per the germline V gene, CDR1 is SGHNT and CDR2 is YYREEE (reference sequence). The trim removed 1 base at V and 4 bases at J, leaving 1 base unmatched. This CDR3 contains 14 residues. The CDR3 bases are TGTGCCAGCAGCTTGAGGACAGGGGGCACTGAAGCTTTCTTT. Translation: CASSLRTGGTEAFF.

This clonotype has a count of ten or more. The J gene is TRBJ2-3, the V gene TRBV5-4, with TRBD2 as a possible D gene (6 bases). This CDR3 contains 14 residues. Germline CDR1 and CDR2: SGHNT and YYREEE (reference sequence). Deletions cut 4 bases from V and 6 bases from J, with 15 bases between. The CDR3: CASSHGRPEDTQYF. CDR3 nucleotide sequence: TGTGCCAGCAGCCATGGGAGGCCCGAGGATACGCAGTATTTT.

This CDR3 is CASSLLVQETQYF. CDR3 nucleotide sequence: TGTGCCAGCAGCTTACTGGTGCAAGAGACCCAGTACTTC. The chain is built from TRBV7-9 and TRBJ2-5; no reliable D call. Germline values: CDR1 SEHNR, CDR2 FQNEAQ (reference sequence). The ends were cut back, 2 bases at V and 2 bases at J, with 6 bases in the middle. This CDR3 is built from 13 residues.

This chain connects TRBV2 to TRBJ2-7; 8 bases map to TRBD1. CDR1 SNHLY and CDR2 FYNNEI come from the germline V gene. This CDR3 has 14 residues. V lost 5 bases and J lost 5; bases outside the gene matches: 8. CDR3 protein: CASSIGQGGHEQYF. The DNA for the CDR3 is TGTGCCAGCAGTATAGGACAGGGAGGTCACGAGCAGTACTTC. The entire variable domain, with the rest obtained from reference TRBV2 and TRBJ2-7, is as follows: EPEVTQTPSHQVTQMGQEVILRCVPISNHLYFYWYRQILGQKVEFLVSFYNNEISEKSEIFDDQFSVERPDGSNFTLKIRSTKLEDSAMYFCASSIGQGGHEQYFGPGTRLTVT.

This clonotype was counted only a few times. The chain recombines TRBV5-1 with TRBJ2-5; 16 bases line up with TRBD2. Germline CDR1 is SGHRS and CDR2 is YFSETQ. The CDR3 sequence is 16 residues long. V was clipped by 4 bases and J by 4 bases; unmatched bases: 4. CDR3 bases: TGCGCCAGCAGCAAGGGACTAGCGGGGGGGTCAGAGACCCAGTACTTC. It yields the protein CASSKGLAGGSETQYF.

The J gene is TRBJ2-7, the V gene TRBV29-1; 7 bases match TRBD1. V gave up 0 bases and J gave up 2 bases; unmatched junction bases: 7. CDR1 is SQVTM, CDR2 ANQGSEA, per germline. The CDR3 runs to 15 residues. The CDR3 DNA reads TGCAGCGTTGAAGAACGTGACAGGGAAGCCTACGAGCAGTACTTC. Encoded protein: CSVEERDREAYEQYF.

This clonotype was seen repeatedly, ten times or more. CDR3: CATTPGQGSDTQYF. The CDR3 DNA reads as TGTGCCACCACGCCGGGACAGGGATCAGATACGCAGTATTTT. The chain combines TRBV27 with TRBJ2-3, with 9 bases aligning to TRBD1. Germline V gene sequence: CDR1 MNHEY, CDR2 SMNVEV (reference sequence). The V segment lost 10 bases and the J segment 4 bases; nucleotides outside the gene matches: 9. CDR3 length: 14 amino acids.

With regard to this clonotype: An end of the junction differs from the germline gene, which may be a read error. The rearrangement joins TRBV11-2 to TRBJ1-3, with a possible D match to TRBD1 (6 bases). Germline V gives CDR1 SGHAT, CDR2 FQNNGV. The CDR3 sequence is 14 residues long. Here the CDR3 reads CASSRQDSRNTIYF. CDR3 nucleotide sequence: TGTGCCAGCAGCCGACAGGACTCTCGAAACACCATATATTTT.

This clonotype was detected a few times. The gene calls are TRBV5-1 and TRBJ2-7; D is ambiguous. Germline V gene data show CDR1 as SGHRS and CDR2 as YFSETQ. CDR3 length: 13 residues. Trimming left V 4 bases short and J 3 bases short, with 11 bases between. CDR3 sequence: CASSVTPGYEQYF. The CDR3 DNA follows: TGCGCCAGCAGCGTTACCCCCGGCTACGAGCAGTACTTC.

The chain is built from TRBV6-5 and TRBJ1-1; the D is unclear. V was cut by 5 bases and J by 4 bases, with 11 bases left in between. Looked up from germline, CDR1 is MNHEY and CDR2 is SVGAGI. The CDR3 runs to 13 residues. This chain's CDR3 is CASSPRSSTEAFF. CDR3 DNA sequence: TGTGCCAGCAGTCCAAGGAGCTCCACTGAAGCTTTCTTT.

This clonotype showed up just a few times. The chain carries TRBV7-2 and TRBJ2-5; D remains unclear. The CDR3 contains 14 residues. Germline assignment: CDR1 SGHTA and CDR2 FQGNSA. Trimming cost V 1 base and J 3 bases, with 9 bases left between them. CDR3 loop: CASSLEPEKETQYF. In DNA form, the CDR3 reads TGTGCCAGCAGCTTAGAGCCCGAAAAAGAGACCCAGTACTTC.

On this clonotype: One end of the junction does not line up with germline, which may come from a read error. This chain uses TRBV12-3 or TRBV12-4 with TRBJ1-5; no clear D gene. This CDR3 region has 13 residues. The CDR3 coding sequence is TGTGCCAGCAGTCTAGCGGGCCGGCAGCCCCAGCATTTT. Its translation is CASSLAGRQPQHF.

This clonotype is a singleton in its sample. The V and J genes are TRBV20-1 and TRBJ2-7, with D unresolved. Germline V gene data show CDR1 as DFQATT and CDR2 as SNEGSKA (reference sequence). V was shortened by 1 base and J by 0 bases, with 13 bases between the two germline ends. The CDR3 is made up of 15 amino acids. DNA of the CDR3: TGCAGTGCTAGAGTTTTGACGGTTAGCTCCTACGAGCAGTACTTC. The encoded protein is CSARVLTVSSYEQYF.

This clonotype was counted only a few times. The rearrangement uses TRBV20-1 and TRBJ1-2; a possible D gene is TRBD1 (5 bases). The V gene lost 6 bases and the J gene lost 2 bases, with 10 bases spanning the gap. The CDR3 consists of 12 residues. Per the germline V gene, CDR1 is DFQATT and CDR2 is SNEGSKA (reference sequence). In DNA form, the CDR3 reads TGCAGTGCCGGGACGGAAAACTATGGCTACACCTTC. It yields the protein CSAGTENYGYTF.

The chain uses TRBV4-1 and TRBJ1-1; the D gene is possibly TRBD1 (5 bases). The CDR3 sequence is 16 residues long. Germline V CDR1 and CDR2: MGHRA, YSYEKL. Trimming removed 3 bases from V and 0 bases from J, with 14 bases in between. The CDR3 region is CASSQAAGGMNTEAFF. In nucleotides, the CDR3 is TGCGCCAGCAGCCAGGCCGCGGGGGGGATGAACACTGAAGCTTTCTTT.

This clonotype was recorded at least ten times. This rearrangement joins TRBV5-5 to TRBJ2-6; D gene ambiguous. The CDR3 runs to 17 residues. With 0 bases removed from V and 4 bases from J, the gap between germline ends came to 14 bases. Per germline, CDR1 SGHKS and CDR2 YYEKEE (reference sequence). CDR3 residues: CASSLVGSLHGANVLTF. For the CDR3, the DNA is TGTGCCAGCAGCTTGGTCGGTTCCCTACACGGGGCCAACGTCCTGACTTTC.

This clonotype has just a few counts. This chain joins TRBV20-1 and TRBJ2-1; 12 bases are a match to TRBD2. CDR1 and CDR2 (germline): DFQATT, SNEGSKA (reference sequence). This CDR3 is 14 amino acids long. Trimming cost V 6 bases and J 4 bases; bases outside gene matches: 4. DNA for the CDR3: TGCAGTGCCGATACTAGCGGGGGGTACAATGAGCAGTTCTTC. Its translation is CSADTSGGYNEQFF.

The chain links TRBV5-1 to TRBJ1-2; D ambiguous. Germline assignment: CDR1 SGHRS and CDR2 YFSETQ. This CDR3 has 15 residues. Trimming removed 0 bases from V and 4 bases from J, with 13 bases in between. CDR3 nucleotides: TGCGCCAGCAGCTTGGGGGCCGGTCGTGCCTATGGCTACACCTTC. Its protein product is CASSLGAGRAYGYTF. The full variable domain, completed using reference TRBV5-1 and TRBJ1-2, is KAGVTQTPRYLIKTRGQQVTLSCSPISGHRSVSWYQQTPGQGLQFLFEYFSETQRNKGNFPGRFSGRQFSNSRSEMNVSTLELGDSALYLCASSLGAGRAYGYTFGSGTRLTVV.

This clonotype showed up just a few times. The chain is built from TRBV7-8 and TRBJ2-3; TRBD2 agrees at 7 bases. The CDR3 covers 16 residues. Germline V gives CDR1 SGHVS, CDR2 FQNEAQ. V lost 2 bases to trimming and J lost 2 bases; unmatched junction nucleotides: 7. This chain's CDR3 is CASSLRTRTLTDTQYF. CDR3 sequence (DNA): TGTGCCAGCAGCTTAAGGACTAGGACCCTCACAGATACGCAGTATTTT.

This clonotype was detected only a few times. The gene calls are TRBV6-5 and TRBJ1-5; D gene uncertain. Germline values: CDR1 MNHEY, CDR2 SVGAGI. This CDR3 has 14 residues. The V end was cut by 6 bases, the J end by 1 base, with 10 bases between. CDR3 loop: CASRLGSSNQPQHF. CDR3 in DNA: TGTGCCAGCAGACTCGGGTCGAGCAATCAGCCCCAGCATTTT.

This clonotype was observed at least ten times. V gene TRBV12-3 or TRBV12-4 combines with J gene TRBJ1-6, with a possible D match to TRBD1 (5 bases). There are 14 residues in the CDR3. V was cut by 4 bases and J by 11 bases, with 15 bases left in between. DNA for the CDR3: TGTGCCAGCAGTTCACTCCTCAGGGTTGCACCCCTCCACTTT. This sequence encodes CASSSLLRVAPLHF.

The chain is built from TRBV7-9 and TRBJ1-1; D may be TRBD1 (5 bases). This CDR3 is 15 amino acids long. The V and J ends lost 5 bases and 3 bases respectively, with 16 bases between them. In germline, CDR1 is SEHNR, CDR2 FQNEAQ (reference sequence). The CDR3 protein is CASSPLTGVDTEAFF. As DNA, the CDR3 is TGTGCCAGCAGCCCCCTGACGGGGGTTGACACTGAAGCTTTCTTT.

The CDR3 nucleotides read TGTGCCAGCAGTACGCGGACAGGACTGCGAAACACCATATATTTT. Amino acids: CASSTRTGLRNTIYF. The chain combines TRBV6-6 with TRBJ1-3, with TRBD1 matching over 7 bases. The CDR3 consists of 15 residues. From germline, CDR1 is MNHNY and CDR2 SVGAGI (reference sequence). Germline trimming cut 5 bases from V and 5 bases from J; bases unmatched to any gene: 9.

A note on this clonotype: Compared with germline, one end of the junction differs, possibly owing to a read error. The CDR3 DNA reads as TGTGCCAGCAGCTTGGTTTCCGGGGGCGAGACACAGTACTTC. The encoded protein is CASSLVSGGETQYF. The chain carries TRBV5-6 and TRBJ2-5, with D perhaps assigned TRBD1 or TRBD2 (6 bases each). CDR1 is SGHDT, CDR2 YYEEEE, per germline. The CDR3 length is 14 residues.

This clonotype was observed a handful of times. The rearrangement links TRBV7-9 to TRBJ1-6, with 8 bases aligning to TRBD1. V gave up 5 bases and J gave up 1 base; unmatched junction bases: 1. The CDR3 consists of 15 residues. Germline CDR1 reads SEHNR; CDR2 reads FQNEAQ (reference sequence). CDR3 residues: CASSTGGSYNSPLHF. CDR3 nucleotides: TGTGCCAGCAGCACAGGGGGGTCCTATAATTCACCCCTCCACTTT.

The rearrangement uses TRBV7-9 and TRBJ1-2; D not resolved. V was shortened by 1 base and J by 8 bases, with 8 bases between the two germline ends. CDR1 is SEHNR, CDR2 FQNEAQ, per germline (reference sequence). The CDR3 consists of 12 residues. The CDR3 spells CASSLEGLGYTF. CDR3 DNA: TGTGCCAGCAGCTTAGAAGGGTTGGGCTACACCTTC.